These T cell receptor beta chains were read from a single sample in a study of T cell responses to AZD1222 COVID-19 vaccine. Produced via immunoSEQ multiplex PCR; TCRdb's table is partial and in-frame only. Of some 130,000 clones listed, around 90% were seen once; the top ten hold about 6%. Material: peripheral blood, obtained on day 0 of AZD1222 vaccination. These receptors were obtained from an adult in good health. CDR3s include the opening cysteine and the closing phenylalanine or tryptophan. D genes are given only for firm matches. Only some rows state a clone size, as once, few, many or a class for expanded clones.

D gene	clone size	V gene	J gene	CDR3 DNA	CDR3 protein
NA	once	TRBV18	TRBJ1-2	TGTGCCAGCTCACCGGGGGCAGGGGAGCGCGGTGGCTACACCTTC	CASSPGAGERGGYTF
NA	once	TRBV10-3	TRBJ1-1	TGTGCCATCAGTGACCGACAGAAAGCTTTCTTT	CAISDRQKAFF
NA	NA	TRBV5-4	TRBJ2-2	TGTGCCAGCAGCTCAGGGACCGTGGCCGGGGAGCTGTTTTTT	CASSSGTVAGELFF
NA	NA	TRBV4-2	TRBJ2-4	TGTGCCAGCAGCCAAGATTATCGGGACGCCGAACTAGCCAAAAACATTCAGTACTTC	CASSQDYRDAELAKNIQYF
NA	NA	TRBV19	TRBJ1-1	TGTGCCAGTAGTTCACGGCAGGCTCGGAAAGCTTTCTTT	CASSSRQARKAFF
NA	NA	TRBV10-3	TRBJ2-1	TGTGCCATCAGTGAGTCTGTCGGGGGAGCCTACAATGAGCAGTTCTTC	CAISESVGGAYNEQFF
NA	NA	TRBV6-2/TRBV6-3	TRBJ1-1	TGTGCCAGCAGTCGCCCCCAGACAGGGAACACTGAAGCTTTCTTT	CASSRPQTGNTEAFF
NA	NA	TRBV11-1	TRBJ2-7	TGTGCCAGCAGCTTGGAGGGGCCGCAAGGGGAGCAGTACTTC	CASSLEGPQGEQYF
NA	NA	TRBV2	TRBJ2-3	TGTGCCAGCAGTGATTTCGGCAGAGAAGTGGATACGCAGTATTTT	CASSDFGREVDTQYF
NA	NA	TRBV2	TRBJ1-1	TGTGCCAGCTGCAGGAACACTGAAGCTTTCTTT	CASCRNTEAFF
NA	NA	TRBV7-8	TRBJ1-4	TGTGCCAGCAGACCGACCGCCCGACAGGCCCTTAATGAAAAACTGTTTTTT	CASRPTARQALNEKLFF
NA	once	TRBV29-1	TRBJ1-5	TGCAGCGTTGAGGGGGGGACGACAGCCAGCGGTCAGCCCCAGCATTTT	CSVEGGTTASGQPQHF
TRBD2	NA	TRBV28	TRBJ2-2	TGTGCCAGCAGTCCTTTAGCGGGTAGATTGTACACCGGGGAGCTGTTTTTT	CASSPLAGRLYTGELFF
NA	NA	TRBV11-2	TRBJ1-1	TGTGCCAGCAGCTTAGATCCCCCTTTGACAGTCGGGGGCACTGAAGCTTTCTTT	CASSLDPPLTVGGTEAFF
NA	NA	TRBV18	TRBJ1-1	TGTGCCAGCTCACCACCCCAGGGACCGAACACTGAAGCTTTCTTT	CASSPPQGPNTEAFF
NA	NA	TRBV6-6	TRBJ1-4	TGTGCCAGCAGTTACTCGGGCGGGATGAATGAAAAACTGTTTTTT	CASSYSGGMNEKLFF
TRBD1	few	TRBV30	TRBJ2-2	TGTGCCTGGAACAGGGGGCGTGTCGGGGAGCTGTTTTTT	CAWNRGRVGELFF
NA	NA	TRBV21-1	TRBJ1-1	TGTGCCAGCAGCAAAGATATTTGGGCAGAATACATGAACACTGAAGCTTTCTTT	CASSKDIWAEYMNTEAFF
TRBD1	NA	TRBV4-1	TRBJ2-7	TGCGCCAGCAGTCCTTTAGATTTCATAGGGACAGGCCTCTACGAGCAGTACTTC	CASSPLDFIGTGLYEQYF
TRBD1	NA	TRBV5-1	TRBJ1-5	TGCGCCAGCAGCTTGAGAGGGGGCCAGGAGCCCCAGCATTTT	CASSLRGGQEPQHF
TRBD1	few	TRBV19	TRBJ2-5	TGTGCCAGTAGTGAGGGGGGACAGGGGAAGACCCAGTACTTC	CASSEGGQGKTQYF
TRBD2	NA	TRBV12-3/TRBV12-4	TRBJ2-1	TGTGCCAGCAGTTTGACTAGCCGGAATGAGCAGTTCTTC	CASSLTSRNEQFF
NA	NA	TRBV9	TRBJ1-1	TGTGCCAGCAGCGTAGAGGGGACATGGGGCGCTGAAGCTTTCTTT	CASSVEGTWGAEAFF
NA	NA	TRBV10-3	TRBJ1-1	TGTGCCATCAGTGAGGGGGGGAACCTCGGTTCTGTTGAAGCTTTCTTT	CAISEGGNLGSVEAFF
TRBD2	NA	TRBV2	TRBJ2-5	TGTGCCAGCCAGCGGGGGGCCTCAGAGACCCAGTACTTC	CASQRGASETQYF
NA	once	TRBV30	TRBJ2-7	TGTGCCTGGAGCCGTCAGTTGGAGCAGTACTTC	CAWSRQLEQYF
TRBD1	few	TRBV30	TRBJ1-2	TGTGCCTCGCTAGGACAGGCTTTGTATGGCTACACCTTC	CASLGQALYGYTF
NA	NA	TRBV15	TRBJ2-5	TGTGCCACCAGCGGAGGCCCGACAGAGACCCAGTACTTC	CATSGGPTETQYF
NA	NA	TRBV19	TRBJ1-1	TGTGCCAGTAGTATGGGGGGGCAATTCAACACTGAAGCTTTCTTT	CASSMGGQFNTEAFF
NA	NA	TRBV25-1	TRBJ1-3	TGTGCCAGCTCCGAGGAGTGGGCTGGAAACACCATATATTTT	CASSEEWAGNTIYF
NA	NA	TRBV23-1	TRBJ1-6	TGCGCCAGCAGTCCGGGGTCACGGGACCTCTCTTCACCCCTCCACTTT	CASSPGSRDLSSPLHF
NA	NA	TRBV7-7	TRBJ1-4	TGTGCTAGCAGCCCTCAAGGGGAAAAACTGTTTTTT	CASSPQGEKLFF
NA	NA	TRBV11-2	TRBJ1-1	TGTGCCAGCAGCTTTACCCGCGTGGGGCAAACTGAAGCTTTCTTT	CASSFTRVGQTEAFF
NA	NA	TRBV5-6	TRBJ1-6	TGTGCCAGCAGCGGCTCTAATTCACCCCTCCACTTT	CASSGSNSPLHF
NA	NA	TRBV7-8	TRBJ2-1	TGTGCCAGCAGCTTACTCGGTGAGCAGTTCTTC	CASSLLGEQFF
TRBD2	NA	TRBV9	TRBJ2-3	TGTGCCAGCAGCGTTTGGGTCGGTAGCGGGGGCCGGGGAGATACGCAGTATTTT	CASSVWVGSGGRGDTQYF
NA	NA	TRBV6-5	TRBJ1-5	TGTGCCAGCAGGCTTCCGGGGGGCTTTGAGCCCCAGCATTTT	CASRLPGGFEPQHF
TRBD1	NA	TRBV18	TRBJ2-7	TGTGCCAGCTCACCCCCGGGACAGAGATACGAGCAGTACTTC	CASSPPGQRYEQYF
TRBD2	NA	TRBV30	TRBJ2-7	TGTGCCTGGAGTAAGACGGGACTAGCGGGGGAAGAGCAGTACTTC	CAWSKTGLAGEEQYF
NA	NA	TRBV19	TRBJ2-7	TGTGCCAGTAGTATGGACCCGCCAGGGTCAGGCTACGAGCAGTACTTC	CASSMDPPGSGYEQYF
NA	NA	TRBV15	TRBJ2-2	TGTGCCACCAGCAGAGATCGGGCAGGGTCCGGGGAGCTGTTTTTT	CATSRDRAGSGELFF
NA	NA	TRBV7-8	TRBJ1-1	TGTGCCAGCAGCTTATTGGGGTCGGGGATGGGGACTGAAGCTTTCTTT	CASSLLGSGMGTEAFF
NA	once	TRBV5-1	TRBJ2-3	TGCGCCAGCAGCGGCCGGGACAATTTTCCAGATACGCAGTATTTT	CASSGRDNFPDTQYF
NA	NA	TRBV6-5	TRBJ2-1	TGTGCCACCCGCACCGGTGAGGCGGTCTTAAGGGGGCAGTTCTTC	CATRTGEAVLRGQFF
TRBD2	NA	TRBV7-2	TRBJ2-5	TGTGCCAGCAGCTTAGTACGGTCGGGGGGAAAAGAGACCCAGTACTTC	CASSLVRSGGKETQYF
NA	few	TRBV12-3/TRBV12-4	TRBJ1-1	TGTGCCAGCAGTTTTTGGACACAGGAAGCTTTCTTT	CASSFWTQEAFF
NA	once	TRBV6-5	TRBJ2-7	TGTGCCAGCCCAGGGGCCCTCTACGAGCAGTACTTC	CASPGALYEQYF
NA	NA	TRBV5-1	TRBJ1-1	TGCGCCAGCAGCTTGGACCCAGGGACTGAAGCTTTCTTT	CASSLDPGTEAFF
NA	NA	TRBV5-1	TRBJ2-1	TGCGCCAGCAGCTCGGCTAGCACCGGCTCCTACAATGAGCAGTTCTTC	CASSSASTGSYNEQFF
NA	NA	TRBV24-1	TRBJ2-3	TGTGCCACCTCCGGGACCGGGGCAGATACGCAGTATTTT	CATSGTGADTQYF
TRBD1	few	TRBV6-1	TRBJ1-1	TGTGCCAGCAGTGAGAGGGTACAGGGGGCGACCACTGAAGCTTTCTTT	CASSERVQGATTEAFF
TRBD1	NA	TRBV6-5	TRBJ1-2	TGTGCCAGCAGTTTCATACAGGGGGGAGGCTATGGCTACACCTTC	CASSFIQGGGYGYTF